Presented here are 31 T cell receptor beta chains from one specimen sequenced in a study of T-cell reconstitution after alpha-beta-depleted transplantation in children. The TCRbeta library was prepared with unique molecular identifiers. TCRdb passed the PCR reads through MiXCR, listing each CDR3 protein once. The table records over 90,000 distinct CDR3 sequences, about 5.6% of them present only once. The sequenced sample was PBMCs, mostly from graft donor cells, obtained 60 days after TCRalphabeta/CD19-depleted stem cell transplant. The receptors derive from a female patient aged 2 to 10 who had a stem cell transplant for Fanconi anemia, so the T cells may come from the graft donor.

This clonotype came up many times. The rearrangement uses TRBV29-1 and TRBJ2-7; D is unclear. The germline gives CDR1 SQVTM, CDR2 ANQGSEA. Trimming removed 5 bases from V and 2 bases from J, with 13 bases in between. CDR3 length: 13 amino acids. The CDR3 DNA follows: TGCAGCGTTATAGCCTACTCACCCTACGAGCAGTACTTC. It yields the protein CSVIAYSPYEQYF.

This clonotype was seen repeatedly, ten times or more. CDR3 sequence: CASSFPLTGGRNEQFF. In DNA form, the CDR3 reads TGTGCCAGCAGCTTTCCTCTGACGGGAGGACGCAATGAGCAGTTCTTC. The chain is built from TRBV11-2 and TRBJ2-1, with 7 bases identical to TRBD2. In germline, CDR1 is SGHAT, CDR2 FQNNGV. V was clipped by 3 bases and J by 6 bases; unmatched bases: 11. This CDR3 has 16 amino acids.

In this sample, this clonotype turned up a few times. The chain combines TRBV7-9 with TRBJ2-1; D may match TRBD1 or TRBD2 (5 bases each). Looked up from germline, CDR1 is SEHNR and CDR2 is FQNEAQ (reference sequence). V lost 5 bases and J lost 4, with 9 bases in between. The length of the CDR3 is 13 residues. The CDR3 region has the DNA TGTGCCAGCAGCGGGACCACATACAATGAGCAGTTCTTC. Encoded protein: CASSGTTYNEQFF.

This clonotype appeared a few times. The V and J genes are TRBV3-1 and TRBJ2-2, with 11 bases aligning to TRBD1. CDR3 length: 17 residues. The J segment lost 1 base and the V segment lost 7 bases, leaving 8 bases of the junction unmatched. Germline V gene lookup returns CDR1 LGHDT and CDR2 YNNKEL (reference sequence). The CDR3 nucleotides read TGTGCCAGCAACCACCTCGGGACAGGGGGGAACACCGGGGAGCTGTTTTTT. Amino acid sequence: CASNHLGTGGNTGELFF.

The count of this clonotype is one. Being one base from a much bigger clone, this may be a read error. The CDR3 carries no conserved terminal phenylalanine or tryptophan, so it likely arises from a read error. The chain employs TRBV11-1 and TRBJ1-3; D might be TRBD1 (5 bases). The CDR3 runs to 15 residues. Germline loops: CDR1 SGHAT, CDR2 FQDESV (reference sequence). Trimming removed 3 bases from V and 0 bases from J, with 9 bases in between. CDR3 bases: TGTGCCAGCAGCTTCGGACAAGCCTCTGGAAACACCATATATTAT. Residues: CASSFGQASGNTIYY.

This clonotype has ten or more counts. V is TRBV12-3 or TRBV12-4 and J is TRBJ2-5; D might be TRBD1 (5 bases). Trimming removed 7 bases from V and 4 bases from J, with 13 bases in between. This CDR3 has 13 residues. CDR3 coding DNA: TGTGCCAGCAAGCCAGGGTATTTAGAGACCCAGTACTTC. Its protein is CASKPGYLETQYF.

This clonotype has ten or more counts. This chain links TRBV5-1 with TRBJ2-2, with D tentatively TRBD2 (6 bases). Germline CDR1 SGHRS, CDR2 YFSETQ. The V end lost 3 bases, the J end lost 5 bases, and 17 bases lay between the germline ends. This CDR3 comprises 16 residues. The CDR3 loop is CASSSTRDWSTGELFF. The CDR3 region has the DNA TGCGCCAGCAGCTCGACCCGGGACTGGAGTACCGGGGAGCTGTTTTTT.

Ten or more counts support this clonotype. The rearrangement joins TRBV25-1 to TRBJ2-7; D ambiguous. This CDR3 comprises 11 residues. The germline V gene encodes CDR1 MGHDK and CDR2 SYGVNS. The CDR3 protein is CSSSTVYEQYF. The CDR3 bases are TGTTCATCCAGCACGGTCTACGAGCAGTACTTC.

This clonotype has ten or more counts. CDR3 nucleotides: TGTGCCATCAGGCCGGGACTAGCGGGAGGGCCAAACACCGGGGAGCTGTTTTTT. Encoded protein: CAIRPGLAGGPNTGELFF. This chain connects TRBV10-3 to TRBJ2-2; 16 bases align to TRBD2. Germline assignment: CDR1 ENHRY and CDR2 SYGVKD. V shed 6 bases, J shed 2 bases, and the junction held 6 bases outside the gene matches. This CDR3 spans 18 amino acids.

This clonotype was recorded many times. The chain carries TRBV5-1 and TRBJ2-7; D uncertain. CDR1 and CDR2 from the germline V gene are SGHRS and YFSETQ. V was pared by 5 bases and J by 3 bases, with 18 bases between. The CDR3 has 15 amino acids. This CDR3 reads CASSSGRVDLYEQYF. The DNA of the CDR3 is TGCGCCAGCAGTTCAGGTCGGGTCGACCTCTACGAGCAGTACTTC.

This clonotype occurred many times. The chain couples TRBV12-3 or TRBV12-4 to TRBJ1-1; D gene ambiguous. This CDR3 is 20 amino acids long. V lost 6 bases and J 1 base, leaving 30 bases between the germline ends. The CDR3: CASSPDIGQASMNGNTEAFF. Written as DNA, the CDR3 is TGTGCCAGCAGCCCCGACATTGGGCAGGCAAGCATGAATGGGAACACTGAAGCTTTCTTT.

This clonotype was seen ten or more times. The rearrangement links TRBV6-5 to TRBJ2-1, with a weak D call TRBD1 (5 bases). V gave up 0 bases and J gave up 5 bases, with 8 bases separating them. Germline V gene lookup returns CDR1 MNHEY and CDR2 SVGAGI. The CDR3 has 14 amino acids. CDR3 region: CASSYSPGNNEQFF. The DNA of the CDR3 is TGTGCCAGCAGTTACTCGCCAGGGAACAATGAGCAGTTCTTC.

This clonotype was observed at least ten times. This rearrangement joins TRBV18 to TRBJ2-5; weak D call: TRBD2 (5 bases). Germline lookup yields CDR1 KGHSH and CDR2 LQKENI. Trimming shortened V by 0 bases and J by 1 base, and 9 bases separated the two germline ends. This CDR3 is 15 amino acids long. CDR3 DNA sequence: TGTGCCAGCTCACCACCGGAGGTTTTCCAAGAGACCCAGTACTTC. Translating it yields CASSPPEVFQETQYF.

DNA for the CDR3: TGTGCCAGCAGTTTTAGGATCTCCTATGGCTACACCTTC. Protein product: CASSFRISYGYTF. The rearrangement links TRBV12-3 or TRBV12-4 to TRBJ1-2; D ambiguous. The length of the CDR3 is 13 residues. V lost 3 bases, J lost 4 bases, and 9 bases lay in between.

This clonotype was seen just once. One junction end does not reproduce the germline sequence, and a read error may be involved. The J gene is TRBJ2-3, the V gene TRBV5-1; tentatively, D is TRBD1 (5 bases). The CDR3 extends over 12 amino acids. CDR1 and CDR2 (germline): SGHRS, YFSETQ. The CDR3 loop is CASSLTTDTHYF. DNA of the CDR3: TGCGCCAGCAGCTTAACGACAGATACGCATTATTTT.

This clonotype has a handful of counts. This chain joins TRBV5-4 and TRBJ2-5; D perhaps matches TRBD2 (6 bases). Trimming left V 0 bases short and J 5 bases short, with 11 bases between. Germline CDR1 and CDR2: SGHNT and YYREEE (reference sequence). This CDR3 region has 14 residues. CDR3: CASSLATSRETQYF. The DNA of the CDR3 is TGTGCCAGCAGCTTGGCAACTAGCAGGGAGACCCAGTACTTC.

The V call is TRBV7-2, the J call TRBJ2-7; 8 positions match TRBD1. The CDR3 contains 14 residues. Germline CDR1 is SGHTA and CDR2 is FQGNSA. The ends lost 5 bases at V and 5 bases at J; junction bases unmatched: 8. CDR3 protein: CASSTRTGRDEQYF. DNA of the CDR3: TGTGCCAGCAGCACCAGGACAGGGCGGGACGAGCAGTACTTC.

This clonotype was seen many times. The J gene is TRBJ1-5, the V gene TRBV12-3 or TRBV12-4; tentative D call: TRBD1 (5 bases). With 6 bases removed from V and 2 bases from J, the gap between germline ends came to 17 bases. The CDR3 has 16 residues. The CDR3 DNA follows: TGTGCCAGCAGCCTCCGGGGGGGATTGGGCAATCAGCCCCAGCATTTT. Amino acids: CASSLRGGLGNQPQHF.

The rearrangement joins TRBV12-3 or TRBV12-4 to TRBJ2-3; TRBD2 might be the D (5 bases). CDR3 length: 13 amino acids. Trimming left V 3 bases short and J 7 bases short, with 11 bases between. This CDR3 reads CASSLAGQNTQYF. In DNA form, the CDR3 reads TGTGCCAGCAGTTTGGCGGGCCAGAATACGCAGTATTTT.

This clonotype has at least ten counts. The chain links TRBV6-2 or TRBV6-3 to TRBJ2-1, with TRBD1 matching 8 bases. Trimming removed 8 bases from V and 5 bases from J; junction bases left unmatched: 14. Germline CDR1 and CDR2: MNHEY and SVGEGT. The CDR3 runs 16 residues. The CDR3 region has the DNA TGTGCCAGCTCCTCAAGGCGGACAGGGCTAAACAATGAGCAGTTCTTC. This codes for CASSSRRTGLNNEQFF.

This clonotype was recorded many times. The chain links TRBV5-1 to TRBJ2-1; 8 bases align to TRBD1. Germline V CDR1 and CDR2: SGHRS, YFSETQ. The CDR3 contains 15 residues. J lost 5 bases, V lost 0 bases, and 4 bases had no gene match. This chain's CDR3 is CASSLGTGPHNEQFF. The CDR3 DNA reads TGCGCCAGCAGCTTGGGGACAGGGCCCCACAATGAGCAGTTCTTC.

The V gene is TRBV18, the J gene TRBJ2-5, with 8 bases lining up with TRBD1. The J segment lost 4 bases and the V segment lost 1 base, leaving 5 bases of the junction unmatched. This CDR3 comprises 15 residues. CDR1 and CDR2 from the germline V gene are KGHSH and LQKENI. The CDR3 loop reads CASSPLAGGRETQYF. In nucleotides, the CDR3 is TGTGCCAGCTCACCACTAGCAGGGGGCCGAGAGACCCAGTACTTC.

Remarks on this clonotype: A much more abundant neighbour one base away suggests this may be a read error. The missing conserved phenylalanine or tryptophan at the end of this CDR3 makes a read error likely. The chain links TRBV11-1 to TRBJ2-7, with a weak D call TRBD2 (6 bases). This CDR3 is built from 20 residues. Between the trimmed V and J ends, which lost 3 bases and 2 bases, there was a span of 29 bases. The V gene's germline CDR1 is SGHAT and CDR2 FQDESV (reference sequence). CDR3 residues: CASSFGLGWRADPGPYEQYY. CDR3 DNA sequence: TGTGCCAGCAGCTTTGGGCTGGGCTGGAGGGCTGACCCTGGACCCTACGAGCAGTACTAC.

This clonotype was counted ten times or more. This chain connects TRBV5-1 to TRBJ2-7; D tentatively reads TRBD1 or TRBD2 (5 bases each). The CDR3 extends over 14 amino acids. The germline CDR1 and CDR2 sequences are SGHRS and YFSETQ. Trimming removed 4 bases at V and 4 bases at J, with 15 bases between. The CDR3 protein is CASSGRDGWYEQYF. The CDR3 nucleotides read TGCGCCAGCAGCGGCAGGGACGGCTGGTACGAGCAGTACTTC. The complete variable domain, with remaining parts taken from reference TRBV5-1 and TRBJ2-7, reads KAGVTQTPRYLIKTRGQQVTLSCSPISGHRSVSWYQQTPGQGLQFLFEYFSETQRNKGNFPGRFSGRQFSNSRSEMNVSTLELGDSALYLCASSGRDGWYEQYFGPGTRLTVT.

This clonotype was recorded many times. The CDR3 loop is CSARDFRQGAIQSSEQYF. CDR3 in DNA: TGCAGTGCTAGAGATTTTCGACAGGGGGCGATTCAAAGCAGCGAGCAGTACTTC. The chain combines TRBV20-1 with TRBJ2-7; 10 positions agree with TRBD1. The J segment lost 6 bases and the V segment lost 0 bases, leaving 17 bases of the junction unmatched. Germline V gives CDR1 DFQATT, CDR2 SNEGSKA (reference sequence). This CDR3 is built from 18 residues.

CDR3 DNA sequence: TGTGCCAGCAGTCGAACAGGGAGCTATGGCTACACCTTC. Residues: CASSRTGSYGYTF. The V and J genes are TRBV6-1 and TRBJ1-2; the D gene is possibly TRBD1 (6 bases). The V end lost 5 bases, the J end lost 4 bases, and 11 bases lay between the germline ends. Germline V gene lookup returns CDR1 MNHNS and CDR2 SASEGT. The CDR3 extends over 13 amino acids.

This clonotype was recorded many times. V gene TRBV27 combines with J gene TRBJ2-2; no reliable D call. The CDR3 has 14 residues. Trimming took off 1 base at V and 3 bases at J, with 6 bases between the two ends. Germline CDR1 and CDR2: MNHEY and SMNVEV (reference sequence). The CDR3 DNA follows: TGTGCCAGCAGTTTATTTAGGCACACCGGGGAGCTGTTTTTT. Its translation is CASSLFRHTGELFF.

This clonotype has ten or more counts. The J gene is TRBJ2-7, the V gene TRBV18; D is unclear. CDR1 and CDR2 from the germline V gene are KGHSH and LQKENI. The CDR3 has 15 amino acids. V was clipped by 1 base and J by 1 base, with 11 bases between them. CDR3 coding DNA: TGTGCCAGCTCACCACTTCGAGATCCTTCCTACGAGCAGTACTTC. Translated: CASSPLRDPSYEQYF.

The J gene is TRBJ2-3, the V gene TRBV12-3 or TRBV12-4; D is ambiguous. This CDR3 has 13 amino acids. V was pared by 3 bases and J by 0 bases, with 4 bases between. CDR3 nucleotide sequence: TGTGCCAGCAGTTTTGTTAGCACAGATACGCAGTATTTT. Protein sequence: CASSFVSTDTQYF.

Many counts were recorded for this clonotype. This chain connects TRBV5-1 to TRBJ2-3; unclear D gene. Germline loops: CDR1 SGHRS, CDR2 YFSETQ. Trimming shortened V by 0 bases and J by 0 bases, and 2 bases separated the two germline ends. This CDR3 has 13 residues. The CDR3 is CASSLDSTDTQYF. CDR3 DNA sequence: TGCGCCAGCAGCTTGGACAGCACAGATACGCAGTATTTT.

V gene TRBV30 combines with J gene TRBJ2-1, with 7 bases fitting TRBD2. Germline CDR1 reads GTSNPN; CDR2 reads SVGIG (reference sequence). The CDR3 runs 15 residues. V lost 2 bases, J lost 0 bases, and 4 bases stayed unmatched. The DNA for the CDR3 is TGTGCCTGGAGTAGCGGGGTGAGCTCCTACAATGAGCAGTTCTTC. Its translation: CAWSSGVSSYNEQFF.